The subject of this entry is one TCR beta chain. The target antigen is unknown. The sample belongs to a study of vaccination and CD4 T cells after COVID-19. Study-wide background: The convalescents comprised six males and four females, two of them Hispanic. Sampling that followed vaccination took place a median approximately 76 days after dose two, within a range of 14 to 241.

CDR1 SGHRS and CDR2 YFSETQ come from the germline V gene. The junction had 7 bases not matched to a gene; V was cut back by 5 bases and J by 5 bases. This CDR3 contains 16 residues. TCRdb processed the PCR reads anew with MiXCR; each CDR3 protein has one entry. The sample shows roughly 19,000 distinct CDR3 sequences, 45% to 70% of them seen only once. Study results and limitations: A median of around 90% of reactive clones, in convalescent patients, became evident only post-vaccination.

The sample was CD4+ T cells from blood, taken after SARS-CoV-2 vaccination. The sequence was collected from a human donor who had recovered from COVID-19. The V and J genes are TRBV5-1 and TRBJ1-6, with TRBD1 matching 10 bases. This CDR3 reads CASRIGTGDHNSPLHF. The CDR3 bases are TGCGCCAGCAGGATCGGGACAGGGGACCATAATTCACCCCTCCACTTT.